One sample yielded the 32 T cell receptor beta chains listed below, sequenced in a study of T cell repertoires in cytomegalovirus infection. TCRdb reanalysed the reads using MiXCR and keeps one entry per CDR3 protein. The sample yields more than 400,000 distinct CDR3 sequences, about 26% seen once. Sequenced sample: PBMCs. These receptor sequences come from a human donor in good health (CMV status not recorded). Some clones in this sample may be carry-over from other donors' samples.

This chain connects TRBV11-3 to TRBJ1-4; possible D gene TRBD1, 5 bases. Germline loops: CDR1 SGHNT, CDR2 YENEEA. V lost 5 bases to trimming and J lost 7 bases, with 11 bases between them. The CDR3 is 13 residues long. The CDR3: CASSRGVGEKLFF. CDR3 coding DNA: TGTGCCAGCAGCCGGGGGGTCGGTGAAAAACTGTTTTTT. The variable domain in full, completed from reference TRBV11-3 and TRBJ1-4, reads EAGVVQSPRYKIIEKKQPVAFWCNPISGHNTLYWYLQNLGQGPELLIRYENEEAVDDSQLPKDRFSAERLKGVDSTLKIQPAELGDSAVYLCASSRGVGEKLFFGSGTQLSVL.

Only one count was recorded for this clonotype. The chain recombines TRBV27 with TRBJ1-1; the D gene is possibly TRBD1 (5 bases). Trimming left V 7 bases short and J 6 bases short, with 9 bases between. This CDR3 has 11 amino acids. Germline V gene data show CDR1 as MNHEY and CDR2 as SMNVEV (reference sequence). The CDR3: CASTLGAEAFF. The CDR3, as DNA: TGTGCCAGCACCCTGGGGGCTGAAGCTTTCTTT.

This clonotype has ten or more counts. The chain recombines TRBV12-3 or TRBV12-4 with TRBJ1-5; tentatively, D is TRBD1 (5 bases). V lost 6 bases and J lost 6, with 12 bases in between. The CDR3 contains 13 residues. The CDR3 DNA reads TGTGCCAGCAGCAAAGGGGATAGTCAGCCCCAGCATTTT. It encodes CASSKGDSQPQHF.

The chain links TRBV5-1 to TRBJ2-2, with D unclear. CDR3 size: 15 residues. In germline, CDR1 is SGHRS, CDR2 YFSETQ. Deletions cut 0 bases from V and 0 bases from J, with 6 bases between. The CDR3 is CASSLGRANTGELFF. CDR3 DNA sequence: TGCGCCAGCAGCTTGGGTCGCGCGAACACCGGGGAGCTGTTTTTT. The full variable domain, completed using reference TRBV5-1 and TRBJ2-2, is KAGVTQTPRYLIKTRGQQVTLSCSPISGHRSVSWYQQTPGQGLQFLFEYFSETQRNKGNFPGRFSGRQFSNSRSEMNVSTLELGDSALYLCASSLGRANTGELFFGEGSRLTVL.

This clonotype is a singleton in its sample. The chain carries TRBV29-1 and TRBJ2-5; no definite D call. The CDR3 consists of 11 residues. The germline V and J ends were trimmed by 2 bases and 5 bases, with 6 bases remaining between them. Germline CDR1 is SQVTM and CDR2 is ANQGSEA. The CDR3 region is CSVEHGETQYF. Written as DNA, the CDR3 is TGCAGCGTTGAACATGGGGAGACCCAGTACTTC.

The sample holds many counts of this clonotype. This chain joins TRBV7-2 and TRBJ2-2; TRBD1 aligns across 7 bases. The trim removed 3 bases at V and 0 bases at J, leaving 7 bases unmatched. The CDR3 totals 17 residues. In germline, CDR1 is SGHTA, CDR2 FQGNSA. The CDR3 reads CASSFSSGQPNTGELFF. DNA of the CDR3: TGTGCCAGCAGCTTTTCGTCGGGACAGCCGAACACCGGGGAGCTGTTTTTT.

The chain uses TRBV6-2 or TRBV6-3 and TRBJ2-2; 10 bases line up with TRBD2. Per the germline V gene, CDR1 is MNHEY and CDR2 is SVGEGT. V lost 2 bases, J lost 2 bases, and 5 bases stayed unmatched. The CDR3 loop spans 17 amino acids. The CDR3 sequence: CASSYASGRLNTGELFF. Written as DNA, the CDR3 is TGTGCCAGCAGTTACGCTAGCGGGAGACTTAACACCGGGGAGCTGTTTTTT.

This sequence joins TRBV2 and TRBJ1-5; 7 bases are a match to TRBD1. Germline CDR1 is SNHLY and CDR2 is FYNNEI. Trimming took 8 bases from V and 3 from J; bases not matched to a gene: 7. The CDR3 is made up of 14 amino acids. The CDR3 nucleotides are TGTGCCAGCGGGATGGGGACAGCCAATCAGCCCCAGCATTTT. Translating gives CASGMGTANQPQHF. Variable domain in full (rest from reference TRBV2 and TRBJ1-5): EPEVTQTPSHQVTQMGQEVILRCVPISNHLYFYWYRQILGQKVEFLVSFYNNEISEKSEIFDDQFSVERPDGSNFTLKIRSTKLEDSAMYFCASGMGTANQPQHFGDGTRLSIL.

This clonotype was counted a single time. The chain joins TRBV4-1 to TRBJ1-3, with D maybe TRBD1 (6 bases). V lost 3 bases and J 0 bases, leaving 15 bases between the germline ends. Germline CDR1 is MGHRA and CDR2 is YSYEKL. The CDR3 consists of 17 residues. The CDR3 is CASSQKGVGSSGNTIYF. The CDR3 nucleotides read TGCGCCAGCAGCCAGAAGGGGGTCGGCAGCTCTGGAAACACCATATATTTT.

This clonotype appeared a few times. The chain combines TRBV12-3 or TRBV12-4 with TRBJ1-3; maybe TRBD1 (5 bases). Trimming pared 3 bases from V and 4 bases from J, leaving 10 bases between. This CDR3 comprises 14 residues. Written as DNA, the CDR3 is TGTGCCAGCAGTTTCGGGTCAGGGGGAAACACCATATATTTT. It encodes CASSFGSGGNTIYF.

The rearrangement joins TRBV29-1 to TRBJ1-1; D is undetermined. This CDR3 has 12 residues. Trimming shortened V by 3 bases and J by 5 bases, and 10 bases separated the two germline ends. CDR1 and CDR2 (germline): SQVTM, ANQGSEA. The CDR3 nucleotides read TGCAGCGTTGAGCTGTCGGGGACTGAAGCTTTCTTT. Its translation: CSVELSGTEAFF.

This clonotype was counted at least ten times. CDR3: CASSLGSRGTIGYTF. The CDR3 DNA sequence: TGTGCCAGCAGCTTAGGTTCCAGGGGCACCATCGGCTACACCTTC. This chain joins TRBV7-2 and TRBJ1-2; TRBD1 is a possible D gene (6 bases). This CDR3 contains 15 residues. Per germline, CDR1 SGHTA and CDR2 FQGNSA. V gave up 1 base and J gave up 8 bases, with 17 bases separating them.

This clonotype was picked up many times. The CDR3 sequence: CASSQAQGAGNQPQHF. CDR3 in DNA: TGCGCCAGCAGCCAAGCACAGGGGGCAGGGAATCAGCCCCAGCATTTT. J is TRBJ1-5 and V is TRBV4-1; the match to TRBD1 covers 9 bases. V shed 1 base, J shed 4 bases, and the junction held 5 bases outside the gene matches. The CDR3 consists of 16 residues. The germline CDR1 and CDR2 sequences are MGHRA and YSYEKL.

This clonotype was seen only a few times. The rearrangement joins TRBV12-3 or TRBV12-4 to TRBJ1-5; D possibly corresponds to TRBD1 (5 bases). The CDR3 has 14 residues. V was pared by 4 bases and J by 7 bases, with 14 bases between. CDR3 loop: CASSSTNGGQPQHF. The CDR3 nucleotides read TGTGCCAGCAGTTCCACGAACGGGGGGCAGCCCCAGCATTTT.

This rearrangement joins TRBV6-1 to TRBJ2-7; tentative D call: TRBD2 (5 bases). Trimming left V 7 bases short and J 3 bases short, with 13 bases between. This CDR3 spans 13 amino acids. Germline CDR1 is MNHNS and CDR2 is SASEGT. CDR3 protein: CASTFGDYYEQYV. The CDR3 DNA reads TGTGCCAGCACCTTCGGGGATTACTACGAGCAGTACGTC.

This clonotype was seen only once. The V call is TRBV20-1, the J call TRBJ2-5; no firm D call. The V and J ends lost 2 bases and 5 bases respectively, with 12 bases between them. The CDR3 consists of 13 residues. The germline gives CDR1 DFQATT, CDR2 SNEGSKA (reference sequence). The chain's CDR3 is CSARPGHGETQYF. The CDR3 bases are TGCAGTGCTAGACCGGGCCATGGGGAGACCCAGTACTTC.

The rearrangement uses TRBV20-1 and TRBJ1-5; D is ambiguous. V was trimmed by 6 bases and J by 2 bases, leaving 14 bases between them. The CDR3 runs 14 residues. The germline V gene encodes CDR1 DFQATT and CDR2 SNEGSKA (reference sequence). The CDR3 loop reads CSAIRVDGNQPQHF. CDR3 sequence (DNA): TGCAGTGCCATTCGGGTTGACGGCAATCAGCCCCAGCATTTT.

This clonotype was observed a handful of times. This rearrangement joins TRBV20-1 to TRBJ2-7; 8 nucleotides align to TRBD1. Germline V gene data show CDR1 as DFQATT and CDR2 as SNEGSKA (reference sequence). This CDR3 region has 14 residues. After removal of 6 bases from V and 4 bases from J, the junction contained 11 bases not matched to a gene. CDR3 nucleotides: TGCAGTGCCATGCGCCAGGGGGCGCCTTACGAGCAGTACTTC. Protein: CSAMRQGAPYEQYF.

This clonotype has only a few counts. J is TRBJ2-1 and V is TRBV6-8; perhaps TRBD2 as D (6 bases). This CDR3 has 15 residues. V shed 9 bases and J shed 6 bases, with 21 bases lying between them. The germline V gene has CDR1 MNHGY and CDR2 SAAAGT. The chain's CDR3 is CARWSASAPFNEQFF. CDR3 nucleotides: TGTGCCAGGTGGTCGGCTAGCGCACCCTTCAATGAGCAGTTCTTC.

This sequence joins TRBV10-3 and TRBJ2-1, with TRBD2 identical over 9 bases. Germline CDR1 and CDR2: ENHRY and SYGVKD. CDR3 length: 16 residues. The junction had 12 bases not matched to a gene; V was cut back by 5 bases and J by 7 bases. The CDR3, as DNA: TGTGCCATCAGTCCCGTGGGGTCTAGCGGGATAAATGAGCAGTTCTTC. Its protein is CAISPVGSSGINEQFF.

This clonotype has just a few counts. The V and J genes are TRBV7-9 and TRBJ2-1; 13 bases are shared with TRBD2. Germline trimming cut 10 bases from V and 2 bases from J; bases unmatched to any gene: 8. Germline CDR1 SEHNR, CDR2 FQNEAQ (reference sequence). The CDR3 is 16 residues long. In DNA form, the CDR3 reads TGTGCCACCGACAGCGGACTAGCGGGAGCCTACAATGAGCAGTTCTTC. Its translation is CATDSGLAGAYNEQFF.

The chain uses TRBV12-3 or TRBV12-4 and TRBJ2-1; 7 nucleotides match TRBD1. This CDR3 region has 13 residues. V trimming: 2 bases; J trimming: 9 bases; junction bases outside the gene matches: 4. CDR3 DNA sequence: TGTGCCAGCAGTTTATATTGGACAGGTGAGCAGTTCTTC. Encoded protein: CASSLYWTGEQFF.

CDR3 in DNA: TGTGCCAGCAGCTTTAGCGGGGCCCGGAGGGAAGAGCAGTACTTC. It yields the protein CASSFSGARREEQYF. The gene calls are TRBV7-6 and TRBJ2-7; 8 nucleotides agree with TRBD2. The CDR3 consists of 15 residues. CDR1 and CDR2 (germline): SGHVS, FNYEAQ. J was trimmed by 7 bases and V by 3 bases; bases with no gene match: 11.

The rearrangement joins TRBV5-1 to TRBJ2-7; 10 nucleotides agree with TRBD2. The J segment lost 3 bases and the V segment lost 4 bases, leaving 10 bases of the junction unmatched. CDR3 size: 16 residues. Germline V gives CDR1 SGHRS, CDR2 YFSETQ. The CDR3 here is CASSRRWTSGNYEQYV. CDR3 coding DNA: TGCGCCAGCAGCAGACGATGGACTAGCGGTAACTACGAGCAGTACGTC.

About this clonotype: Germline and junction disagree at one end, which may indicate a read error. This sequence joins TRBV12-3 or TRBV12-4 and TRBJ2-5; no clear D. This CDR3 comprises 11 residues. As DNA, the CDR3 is TGTGCCAGCAGTTTGGATCTGGTACGGGACTTC. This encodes CASSLDLVRDF.

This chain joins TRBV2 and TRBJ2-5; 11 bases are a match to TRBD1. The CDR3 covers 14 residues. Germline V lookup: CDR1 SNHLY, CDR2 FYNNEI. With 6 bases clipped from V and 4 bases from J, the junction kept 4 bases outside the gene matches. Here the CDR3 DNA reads TGTGCCAGCAGCGGACAGGGGGCGGGAGAGACCCAGTACTTC. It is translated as CASSGQGAGETQYF.

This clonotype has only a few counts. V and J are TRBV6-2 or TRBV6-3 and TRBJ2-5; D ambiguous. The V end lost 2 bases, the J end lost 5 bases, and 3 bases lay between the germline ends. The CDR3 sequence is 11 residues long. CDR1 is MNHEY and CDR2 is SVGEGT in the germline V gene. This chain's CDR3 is CASSYAETQYF. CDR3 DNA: TGTGCCAGCAGTTACGCTGAGACCCAGTACTTC.

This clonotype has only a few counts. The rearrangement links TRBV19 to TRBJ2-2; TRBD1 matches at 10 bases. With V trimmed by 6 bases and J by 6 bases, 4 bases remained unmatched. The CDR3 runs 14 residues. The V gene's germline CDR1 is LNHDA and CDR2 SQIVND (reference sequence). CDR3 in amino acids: CASRSTGGPGELFF. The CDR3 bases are TGTGCCAGTAGATCGACAGGGGGCCCCGGGGAGCTGTTTTTT.

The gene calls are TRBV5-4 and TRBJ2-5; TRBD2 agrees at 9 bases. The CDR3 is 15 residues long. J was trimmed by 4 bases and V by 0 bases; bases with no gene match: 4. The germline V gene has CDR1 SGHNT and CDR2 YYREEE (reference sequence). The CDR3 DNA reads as TGTGCCAGCAGCTTGGGGTTGCGGGAGGGAGAGACCCAGTACTTC. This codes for CASSLGLREGETQYF.

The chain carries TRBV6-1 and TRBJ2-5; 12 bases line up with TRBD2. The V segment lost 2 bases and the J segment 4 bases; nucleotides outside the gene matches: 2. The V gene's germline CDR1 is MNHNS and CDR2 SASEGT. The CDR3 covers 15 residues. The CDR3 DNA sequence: TGTGCCAGCAGTGAACTAGCGGGAGGGCCAGAGACCCAGTACTTC. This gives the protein CASSELAGGPETQYF.

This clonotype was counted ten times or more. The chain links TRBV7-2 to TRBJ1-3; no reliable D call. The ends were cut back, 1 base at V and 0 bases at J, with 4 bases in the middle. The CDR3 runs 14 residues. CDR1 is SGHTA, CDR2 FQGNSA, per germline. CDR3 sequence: CASSLDRSGNTIYF. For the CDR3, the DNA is TGTGCCAGCAGCTTAGACCGCTCTGGAAACACCATATATTTT.

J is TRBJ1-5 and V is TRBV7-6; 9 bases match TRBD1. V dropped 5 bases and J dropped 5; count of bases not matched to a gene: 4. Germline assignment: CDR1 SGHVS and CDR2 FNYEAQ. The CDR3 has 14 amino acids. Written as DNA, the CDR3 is TGTGCCAGCAGCAAGGGACAGGGATATCAGCCCCAGCATTTT. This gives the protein CASSKGQGYQPQHF.